Listed here are 24 T cell receptor beta chains from one sample, sequenced in a study of T-cell memory formation after mild COVID-19. TCRdb analysed the 5' RACE reads with MiXCR anew, one entry per CDR3 protein. The repertoire consists of about 400,000 distinct CDR3 sequences, with less than 25% occurring once and the leading ten covering around 13%. Sequencing input: PBMCs or a T cell subset sorted from them (not recorded which). The receptors were sampled from an adult woman who had mild COVID-19 (a few samples of this study predate the infection). Cell type and time point are not known.

This clonotype was observed many times. The V and J genes are TRBV15 and TRBJ2-1; TRBD1 matches at 8 bases. The CDR3 length is 16 residues. With V trimmed by 2 bases and J by 0 bases, 3 bases remained unmatched. The germline V gene encodes CDR1 LNHNV and CDR2 YYDKDF (reference sequence). The DNA for the CDR3 is TGTGCCACCAGCAGATTAGACAGGGGCTCCTACAATGAGCAGTTCTTC. Translation gives CATSRLDRGSYNEQFF.

V usage is TRBV2 and J usage is TRBJ2-3; 9 bases map to TRBD2. With 6 bases clipped from V and 5 bases from J, the junction kept 9 bases outside the gene matches. Germline V lookup: CDR1 SNHLY, CDR2 FYNNEI. This CDR3 comprises 15 residues. DNA for the CDR3: TGTGCCAGCAGGCCTGGACTAGCGCAACAAGATACGCAGTATTTT. It translates to CASRPGLAQQDTQYF.

The chain carries TRBV12-3 or TRBV12-4 and TRBJ1-1; no definite D call. The length of the CDR3 is 14 residues. V shed 3 bases and J shed 10 bases, with 18 bases lying between them. As DNA, the CDR3 is TGTGCCAGCAGTTTCGAGGGCGAGGAGGGAGTAGCTTTCTTT. It specifies CASSFEGEEGVAFF.

This chain uses TRBV3-1 with TRBJ2-1, with D possibly matching TRBD2 (6 bases). The CDR3 loop spans 15 amino acids. Looked up from germline, CDR1 is LGHDT and CDR2 is YNNKEL (reference sequence). V was shortened by 4 bases and J by 8 bases, with 18 bases between the two germline ends. CDR3 protein: CASSPRPRRVDEQFF. DNA of the CDR3: TGTGCCAGCAGCCCACGTCCACGGAGGGTGGATGAGCAGTTCTTC.

The chain is built from TRBV5-1 and TRBJ1-1, with a tentative D call TRBD1 (6 bases). Germline V lookup: CDR1 SGHRS, CDR2 YFSETQ. With 4 bases removed from V and 2 bases from J, the gap between germline ends came to 15 bases. The CDR3 spans 15 residues. The chain's CDR3 is CASSVRPGDNTEAFF. For the CDR3, the DNA is TGCGCCAGCAGCGTTAGACCAGGGGACAACACTGAAGCTTTCTTT.

The genes are TRBV19 and TRBJ1-2; 10 nucleotides align to TRBD1. Trimming took 7 bases from V and 6 from J; bases not matched to a gene: 8. The CDR3 spans 14 residues. In germline, CDR1 is LNHDA, CDR2 SQIVND (reference sequence). CDR3 coding DNA: TGTGCCAGTAACATGCTGGGGACAGGGGATGGCTACACCTTC. Translated, it gives CASNMLGTGDGYTF.

The chain links TRBV6-5 to TRBJ2-1, with a possible D match to TRBD1 (6 bases). The CDR3 is made up of 15 amino acids. CDR1 and CDR2 from the germline V gene are MNHEY and SVGAGI. Trimming removed 4 bases from V and 6 bases from J, with 16 bases in between. The CDR3 coding sequence is TGTGCCAGCAGTTGGGATATTCAGGGGCTCAATGAGCAGTTCTTC. Amino acid sequence: CASSWDIQGLNEQFF.

This chain joins TRBV12-3 or TRBV12-4 and TRBJ2-3; D possibly corresponds to TRBD1 (5 bases). The V and J ends lost 3 bases and 2 bases respectively, with 9 bases between them. CDR3 length equals 14 residues. The CDR3 region is CASSFARVTDTQYF. In nucleotides, the CDR3 is TGTGCCAGCAGTTTCGCCAGGGTCACAGATACGCAGTATTTT.

The rearrangement joins TRBV6-5 to TRBJ2-2; 7 bases match TRBD2. CDR3 length equals 13 residues. The germline V gene has CDR1 MNHEY and CDR2 SVGAGI. The junction had 5 bases not matched to a gene; V was cut back by 5 bases and J by 8 bases. CDR3 DNA: TGTGCCAGCAGTGGGGCGGGGGTAGGGGAGCTGTTTTTT. The encoded protein is CASSGAGVGELFF.

The rearrangement links TRBV24-1 to TRBJ1-1; D is perhaps TRBD1 (5 bases). V lost 3 bases to trimming and J lost 4 bases, with 8 bases between them. Per germline, CDR1 KGHDR and CDR2 SFDVKD. CDR3 length: 13 amino acids. CDR3 coding DNA: TGTGCCACCAGTGATATAGGGGTCACTGAAGCTTTCTTT. Translation: CATSDIGVTEAFF.

The rearrangement uses TRBV5-1 and TRBJ2-2, with D possibly TRBD2 on 6 matching bases. The CDR3 is 15 residues long. V was shortened by 4 bases and J by 1 base, with 11 bases between the two germline ends. Germline V gene data show CDR1 as SGHRS and CDR2 as YFSETQ. CDR3 in amino acids: CASSPGLRNTGELFF. Written as DNA, the CDR3 is TGCGCCAGCAGCCCGGGACTTAGGAACACCGGGGAGCTGTTTTTT.

The V gene is TRBV30, the J gene TRBJ1-1; maybe TRBD1 (5 bases). This CDR3 is built from 11 residues. V was trimmed by 2 bases and J by 4 bases, leaving 5 bases between them. CDR1 and CDR2 (germline): GTSNPN, SVGIG (reference sequence). The CDR3: CAWSRGTEAFF. The DNA for the CDR3 is TGTGCCTGGAGTAGGGGCACTGAAGCTTTCTTT.

There are many counts of this clonotype. The chain recombines TRBV12-3 or TRBV12-4 with TRBJ1-5; D is uncertain. The length of the CDR3 is 13 residues. V was cut by 7 bases and J by 5 bases, with 12 bases left in between. CDR3 region: CASTTDLYQPQHF. CDR3 coding DNA: TGTGCCAGCACGACGGACCTATATCAGCCCCAGCATTTT.

The chain recombines TRBV12-3 or TRBV12-4 with TRBJ1-5, with 7 positions matching TRBD1. The CDR3 has 15 residues. V shed 6 bases, J shed 1 base, and the junction held 6 bases outside the gene matches. The CDR3 DNA reads as TGTGCCAGCAGCCTGGGACAGCCCAGCAATCAGCCCCAGCATTTT. It translates to CASSLGQPSNQPQHF.

In its sample, this clonotype was seen a few times. The rearrangement uses TRBV6-5 and TRBJ1-2; TRBD1 matches 9 bases. The germline V gene encodes CDR1 MNHEY and CDR2 SVGAGI. After removal of 5 bases from V and 5 bases from J, the junction contained 6 bases not matched to a gene. The CDR3 sequence is 14 residues long. CDR3: CASSPGTGLYGYTF. The CDR3 DNA is TGTGCCAGCAGTCCCGGGACAGGGCTGTATGGCTACACCTTC.

This clonotype was counted between two and nine times. The chain joins TRBV9 to TRBJ2-1; no clear D. The V end lost 4 bases, the J end lost 7 bases, and 15 bases lay between the germline ends. The length of the CDR3 is 14 residues. The germline CDR1 and CDR2 sequences are SGDLS and YYNGEE. Here the CDR3 DNA reads TGTGCCAGCAGCCCTTGGACCGGAAGTAATGAGCAGTTCTTC. Its translation is CASSPWTGSNEQFF.

The chain carries TRBV15 and TRBJ1-4, with D maybe TRBD1 (5 bases). CDR1 and CDR2 from the germline V gene are LNHNV and YYDKDF (reference sequence). V lost 1 base to trimming and J lost 0 bases, with 12 bases between them. This CDR3 is 17 amino acids long. CDR3 amino acids: CATSRGAWTPTNEKLFF. The CDR3 coding sequence is TGTGCCACCAGCAGAGGTGCTTGGACACCAACTAATGAAAAACTGTTTTTT.

The rearrangement uses TRBV5-6 and TRBJ2-1, with D unresolved. Deletions cut 4 bases from V and 5 bases from J, with 7 bases between. CDR1 is SGHDT and CDR2 is YYEEEE in the germline V gene. This CDR3 has 12 amino acids. CDR3 sequence reads: CASSRPDNEQFF. The CDR3, as DNA: TGTGCCAGCAGCCGCCCCGACAATGAGCAGTTCTTC.

The sample holds a few counts of this clonotype. J is TRBJ2-1 and V is TRBV7-8; 13 bases are a match to TRBD2. With V trimmed by 4 bases and J by 8 bases, 8 bases remained unmatched. This CDR3 contains 16 residues. From germline, CDR1 is SGHVS and CDR2 FQNEAQ. Here the CDR3 reads CASSSRTSGRADEQFF. In DNA, the CDR3 is TGTGCCAGCAGCTCGAGGACTAGCGGGAGAGCGGATGAGCAGTTCTTC.

V gene TRBV30 combines with J gene TRBJ2-6; D tentatively reads TRBD1 or TRBD2 (5 bases each). Trimming took 2 bases from V and 2 from J, leaving 7 bases between them. The CDR3 runs to 14 residues. The germline V gene has CDR1 GTSNPN and CDR2 SVGIG (reference sequence). The CDR3 nucleotides are TGTGCCTGGAGTTTGGGGGCTGGGGCCAACGTCCTGACTTTC. This encodes CAWSLGAGANVLTF.

The chain uses TRBV5-1 and TRBJ2-3; 8 nucleotides line up with TRBD1. Germline lookup yields CDR1 SGHRS and CDR2 YFSETQ. The J segment lost 6 bases and the V segment lost 4 bases, leaving 13 bases of the junction unmatched. The CDR3 contains 16 residues. Here the CDR3 reads CASSDPGQAHGDTQYF. The CDR3 DNA reads as TGCGCCAGCAGCGATCCGGGACAGGCTCACGGGGATACGCAGTATTTT.

The chain uses TRBV29-1 and TRBJ1-2; D ambiguous. The CDR3 is 11 amino acids. V lost 2 bases and J lost 7, with 8 bases in between. Germline CDR1 SQVTM, CDR2 ANQGSEA. DNA for the CDR3: TGCAGCGTTGAAAAGGGATTTGGCTACACCTTC. It encodes CSVEKGFGYTF.

The CDR3 region has the DNA TGTGCCAGCAGCCAAGAGCGGAAGACCCAGTACTTC. This sequence encodes CASSQERKTQYF. The chain carries TRBV3-1 and TRBJ2-5; D remains ambiguous. V shed 0 bases and J shed 6 bases, with 5 bases lying between them. The germline gives CDR1 LGHDT, CDR2 YNNKEL (reference sequence). The CDR3 runs 12 residues.

This chain uses TRBV28 with TRBJ1-5, with 11 bases matching TRBD1. J gave up 5 bases and V 6 bases, and 6 bases lay outside the gene matches. The CDR3 is made up of 15 amino acids. Looked up from germline, CDR1 is MDHEN and CDR2 is SYDVKM. The chain's CDR3 is CASSRGQGVDQPQHF. CDR3 in DNA: TGTGCCAGCAGCCGGGGACAGGGGGTGGATCAGCCCCAGCATTTT.